This T cell receptor (beta chain) was profiled in a study of CD8 T cells in Susac syndrome. This CDR3 contains 16 residues. With V trimmed by 2 bases and J by 0 bases, 5 bases remained unmatched. Roughly 0.5 to 1 ug RNA was reverse transcribed with random hexamers. TCRdb called the immunoSEQ multiplex PCR reads again in MiXCR, with one record for every CDR3 protein. This repertoire shows about 140,000 distinct CDR3 sequences, approximately 95% found once; its top ten account for about 0.08%. The sequencing sample was made of CD4+ T cells from PBMCs. The chain combines TRBV12-3 or TRBV12-4 with TRBJ2-3, with 7 nucleotides matching TRBD1. This clonotype originated in a human donor with Susac syndrome. CDR3 residues: CASSLRQGRSTDTQYF. The CDR3 bases are TGTGCCAGCAGTTTACGACAGGGACGAAGCACAGATACGCAGTATTTT.